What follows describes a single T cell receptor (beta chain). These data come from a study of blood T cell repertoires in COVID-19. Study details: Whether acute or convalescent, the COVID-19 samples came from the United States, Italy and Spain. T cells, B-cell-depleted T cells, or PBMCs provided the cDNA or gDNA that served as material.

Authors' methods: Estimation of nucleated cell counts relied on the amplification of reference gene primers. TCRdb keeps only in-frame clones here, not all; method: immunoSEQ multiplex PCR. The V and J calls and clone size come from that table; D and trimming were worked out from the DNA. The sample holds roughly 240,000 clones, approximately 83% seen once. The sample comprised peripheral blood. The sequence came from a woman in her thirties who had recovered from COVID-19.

This CDR3 is CASSLGTSNEQFF. The CDR3 nucleotides are TGTGCCAGCAGCTTAGGAACAAGCAATGAGCAGTTCTTC. The chain joins TRBV7-9 to TRBJ2-1; D ambiguous. V lost 1 base and J 6 bases, leaving 7 bases between the germline ends. CDR1 and CDR2 from the germline V gene are SEHNR and FQNEAQ (reference sequence). The length of the CDR3 is 13 residues.